These 20 T cell receptor beta chains were all obtained from the same sample, sequenced in a study of T cells in Graves' hyperthyroidism and ophthalmopathy. From RNA transcripts, TCR beta CDR3 regions were amplified. Initially, a first-round RT-PCR of the TCR CDR3 employed the HTBI primer set. TCRdb used MiXCR to reprocess the multiplex PCR reads, holding one entry per CDR3 protein. The sample holds hundreds of thousands of distinct CDR3 sequences; about 17% are singletons and the top ten take less than 4.5%. The specimen was blood. The receptors derive from a woman between 25 and 40 years old with Graves' hyperthyroidism.

This clonotype came up a few times. The chain couples TRBV7-9 to TRBJ2-1; no clear D gene. The CDR3 totals 15 residues. CDR1 and CDR2 (germline): SEHNR, FQNEAQ (reference sequence). Trimming removed 7 bases at V and 0 bases at J, with 13 bases between. The CDR3 protein is CASTTTVHSYNEQFF. CDR3 nucleotide sequence: TGTGCCAGCACCACAACGGTTCACTCCTACAATGAGCAGTTCTTC.

The table lists this clonotype with many counts. This chain links TRBV12-3 or TRBV12-4 with TRBJ2-5, with D unresolved. The CDR3 is 13 amino acids. V was cut by 0 bases and J by 12 bases, with 14 bases left in between. As DNA, the CDR3 is TGTGCCAGCAGTTTAGCACCAGAAAGGTCGAAGTACTTC. This translates into CASSLAPERSKYF.

The rearrangement links TRBV28 to TRBJ2-6; D is perhaps TRBD1 (5 bases). CDR3 length: 16 amino acids. CDR1 and CDR2 (germline): MDHEN, SYDVKM. With 6 bases removed from V and 2 bases from J, the gap between germline ends came to 14 bases. CDR3 sequence reads: CASSVTARPGANVLTF. The CDR3 DNA reads as TGTGCCAGCAGCGTGACAGCCCGCCCTGGGGCCAACGTCCTGACTTTC.

This clonotype was seen repeatedly, ten times or more. The rearrangement uses TRBV30 and TRBJ1-1; weak D call: TRBD1 (5 bases). Germline values: CDR1 GTSNPN, CDR2 SVGIG (reference sequence). The CDR3 covers 12 residues. V dropped 5 bases and J dropped 6 bases, with 13 bases sitting between them. In nucleotides, the CDR3 is TGTGCCTGGGATATTGGGGACCCTGAAGCTTTCTTT. Translating gives CAWDIGDPEAFF.

This clonotype was recorded many times. The chain joins TRBV27 to TRBJ2-1, with D perhaps TRBD1 (6 bases). Germline V gene sequence: CDR1 MNHEY, CDR2 SMNVEV (reference sequence). The CDR3 covers 13 residues. Trimming cost V 7 bases and J 9 bases, with 16 bases left between them. CDR3 bases: TGTGCCAGCACGGGGTCACCCAGGGGTGAGCAGTTCTTC. It encodes CASTGSPRGEQFF.

This clonotype has ten or more counts. The chain couples TRBV6-1 to TRBJ1-2; D ambiguous. The ends were cut back, 8 bases at V and 0 bases at J, with 10 bases in the middle. Looked up from germline, CDR1 is MNHNS and CDR2 is SASEGT. The CDR3 is 13 residues long. CDR3: CASCTEANYGYTF. CDR3 sequence (DNA): TGTGCCAGCTGCACAGAAGCTAACTATGGCTACACCTTC.

The chain combines TRBV7-6 with TRBJ2-3; a possible D gene is TRBD1 (6 bases). This CDR3 comprises 14 residues. Germline V CDR1 and CDR2: SGHVS, FNYEAQ. The V and J ends lost 7 bases and 6 bases respectively, with 17 bases between them. DNA for the CDR3: TGTGCCAGCAAACAGGGACCGGCATGGGATACGCAGTATTTT. Its protein product is CASKQGPAWDTQYF. Variable domain in full (rest from reference TRBV7-6 and TRBJ2-3): GAGVSQSPRYKVTKRGQDVALRCDPISGHVSLYWYRQALGQGPEFLTYFNYEAQQDKSGLPNDRFSAERPEGSISTLTIQRTEQRDSAMYRCASKQGPAWDTQYFGPGTRLTVL.

This clonotype was recorded many times. The rearrangement links TRBV20-1 to TRBJ1-1; D ambiguous. The CDR3 has 14 residues. Deletions cut 6 bases from V and 1 base from J, with 15 bases between. From germline, CDR1 is DFQATT and CDR2 SNEGSKA (reference sequence). In nucleotides, the CDR3 is TGCAGTGCACCCCCCCGGGAACGGAACACTGAAGCTTTCTTT. Encoded protein: CSAPPRERNTEAFF.

This chain connects TRBV19 to TRBJ1-5, with D perhaps TRBD1 (5 bases). The V end lost 4 bases, the J end lost 4 bases, and 20 bases lay between the germline ends. CDR1 LNHDA and CDR2 SQIVND come from the germline V gene (reference sequence). This CDR3 region has 17 residues. The CDR3 reads CASSTTGPGAGNQPQHF. Written as DNA, the CDR3 is TGTGCCAGTAGTACAACGGGGCCCGGGGCAGGTAATCAGCCCCAGCATTTT.

The DNA for the CDR3 is TGCAGTGCTAGAGACCGACTAGCGGGAGCCTACGAGCAGTACTTC. Amino acid sequence: CSARDRLAGAYEQYF. The J gene is TRBJ2-7, the V gene TRBV20-1; 12 nucleotides align to TRBD2. V trimming: 0 bases; J trimming: 2 bases; junction bases outside the gene matches: 2. This CDR3 region has 15 residues. Per the germline V gene, CDR1 is DFQATT and CDR2 is SNEGSKA (reference sequence).

The rearrangement joins TRBV28 to TRBJ2-4; 16 bases align to TRBD2. The CDR3 is 23 amino acids. Trimming removed 5 bases from V and 0 bases from J; junction bases left unmatched: 19. Germline assignment: CDR1 MDHEN and CDR2 SYDVKM. The CDR3 loop is CASSLSLARGGLAGGGAKNIQYF. DNA of the CDR3: TGTGCCAGCAGTCTGTCTCTAGCCCGAGGGGGACTAGCGGGAGGGGGAGCCAAAAACATTCAGTACTTC.

This clonotype was recorded many times. The rearrangement joins TRBV11-2 to TRBJ2-5; perhaps D is TRBD1 or TRBD2 (5 bases each). The CDR3 has 13 amino acids. Between the trimmed V and J ends, which lost 4 bases and 5 bases, there was a span of 11 bases. Germline loops: CDR1 SGHAT, CDR2 FQNNGV. The CDR3 sequence is CASSSGTGETQYF. CDR3 sequence (DNA): TGTGCCAGCAGCTCTGGGACCGGGGAGACCCAGTACTTC.

This clonotype was observed at least ten times. CDR3 in amino acids: CASSLLTSGTNEQFF. CDR3 bases: TGTGCCAGCAGCTTGCTTACTAGCGGGACGAATGAGCAGTTCTTC. The chain carries TRBV5-6 and TRBJ2-1; 10 bases are a match to TRBD2. The CDR3 length is 15 residues. Per the germline V gene, CDR1 is SGHDT and CDR2 is YYEEEE. V was pared by 1 base and J by 7 bases, with 5 bases of the junction left unmatched.

This clonotype came up many times. The chain combines TRBV2 with TRBJ2-4; perhaps TRBD1 as D (5 bases). Germline-derived CDR1 and CDR2 are SNHLY and FYNNEI. The germline V and J ends were trimmed by 1 base and 8 bases, with 9 bases remaining between them. This CDR3 has 13 amino acids. The CDR3 sequence: CASSEGGADIQYF. The CDR3 DNA reads TGTGCCAGCAGTGAAGGGGGCGCGGACATTCAGTACTTC. The full variable domain, in which reference TRBV2 and TRBJ2-4 provide the parts outside the CDR3, is EPEVTQTPSHQVTQMGQEVILRCVPISNHLYFYWYRQILGQKVEFLVSFYNNEISEKSEIFDDQFSVERPDGSNFTLKIRSTKLEDSAMYFCASSEGGADIQYFGAGTRLSVL.

This clonotype occurred many times. This chain links TRBV6-1 with TRBJ2-7; 7 bases align to TRBD1. Germline lookup yields CDR1 MNHNS and CDR2 SASEGT. Trimming took 4 bases from V and 3 from J; bases not matched to a gene: 9. The CDR3 extends over 15 amino acids. Here the CDR3 reads CASSAILTGDYEQYF. CDR3 DNA sequence: TGTGCCAGCAGTGCCATCTTAACAGGGGACTACGAGCAGTACTTC.

This clonotype has a count of ten or more. The rearrangement joins TRBV2 to TRBJ2-2; 7 bases map to TRBD1. This CDR3 comprises 14 residues. Germline V gene lookup returns CDR1 SNHLY and CDR2 FYNNEI. Trimming cost V 7 bases and J 6 bases; bases outside gene matches: 8. The CDR3 loop is CASITQGLSGELFF. The CDR3, as DNA: TGTGCCAGCATTACACAGGGGTTATCCGGGGAGCTGTTTTTT. The full variable domain, its missing parts supplied by reference TRBV2 and TRBJ2-2, is EPEVTQTPSHQVTQMGQEVILRCVPISNHLYFYWYRQILGQKVEFLVSFYNNEISEKSEIFDDQFSVERPDGSNFTLKIRSTKLEDSAMYFCASITQGLSGELFFGEGSRLTVL.

V gene TRBV9 combines with J gene TRBJ2-3, with TRBD1 as a possible D gene (5 bases). CDR1 and CDR2 from the germline V gene are SGDLS and YYNGEE. Between the trimmed V and J ends, which lost 4 bases and 3 bases, there was a span of 12 bases. This CDR3 comprises 14 residues. The CDR3 DNA follows: TGTGCCAGCAGCCTCCCGGCAGGGACAGATACGCAGTATTTT. This gives the protein CASSLPAGTDTQYF.

In its sample, this clonotype was seen many times. The rearrangement links TRBV7-9 to TRBJ2-1, with TRBD2 matching 13 bases. With 4 bases clipped from V and 6 bases from J, the junction kept 3 bases outside the gene matches. Germline V gives CDR1 SEHNR, CDR2 FQNEAQ (reference sequence). This CDR3 is 15 amino acids long. CDR3 nucleotides: TGTGCCAGCAGCTCAGGGACTAGCGGGATCAATGAGCAGTTCTTC. Amino acids: CASSSGTSGINEQFF.

About this clonotype itself: Relative to the germline gene, one junction end is altered; a read error may explain this. The rearrangement uses TRBV11-2 and TRBJ2-1; D is perhaps TRBD2 (6 bases). The CDR3 totals 16 residues. Germline values: CDR1 SGHAT, CDR2 FQNNGV. CDR3 in DNA: TGCGCCAGCAGCCAAGATCGAGTCCCCGGGGGCAATGAGCAGTTCTTC. Translating gives CASSQDRVPGGNEQFF.

V usage is TRBV9 and J usage is TRBJ2-1; 11 positions agree with TRBD2. The germline V gene encodes CDR1 SGDLS and CDR2 YYNGEE. This CDR3 spans 16 amino acids. The trim removed 1 base at V and 5 bases at J, leaving 5 bases unmatched. The CDR3 DNA sequence: TGTGCCAGCAGCGTATCAACTAGCGGGGGACACAATGAGCAGTTCTTC. Amino acids: CASSVSTSGGHNEQFF.